This T cell receptor beta chain was found in a study of T cell responses to AZD1222 COVID-19 vaccine. Study outcomes and limitations: Repertoire sampling was restricted to post-peak T cell response timepoints. Regions 160-218 and 743-854 held dominance among vaccine-associated CD4 TCRs, which spanned spike. Unmutated regions of variants are reportedly targeted by nearly half of spike-specific TCRs.

Germline V lookup: CDR1 SEHNR, CDR2 FQNEAQ (reference sequence). The CDR3 length is 16 residues. V lost 7 bases and J 0 bases, leaving 16 bases between the germline ends. About this clone itself: The antigen is unknown.

The assay was immunoSEQ multiplex PCR, and TCRdb's table has in-frame clones only and misses some. The sample carries approximately 120,000 clones, more than 80% recorded once. The sequence came from an adult who received the AZD1222 COVID-19 vaccine. The source was peripheral blood, collected 28 days after the second AZD1222 dose. This chain uses TRBV7-9 with TRBJ1-3, with D hard to call. The CDR3 loop reads CASTDPGSNSGNTIYF. Written as DNA, the CDR3 is TGTGCCAGCACCGATCCCGGGTCCAACTCTGGAAACACCATATATTTT.